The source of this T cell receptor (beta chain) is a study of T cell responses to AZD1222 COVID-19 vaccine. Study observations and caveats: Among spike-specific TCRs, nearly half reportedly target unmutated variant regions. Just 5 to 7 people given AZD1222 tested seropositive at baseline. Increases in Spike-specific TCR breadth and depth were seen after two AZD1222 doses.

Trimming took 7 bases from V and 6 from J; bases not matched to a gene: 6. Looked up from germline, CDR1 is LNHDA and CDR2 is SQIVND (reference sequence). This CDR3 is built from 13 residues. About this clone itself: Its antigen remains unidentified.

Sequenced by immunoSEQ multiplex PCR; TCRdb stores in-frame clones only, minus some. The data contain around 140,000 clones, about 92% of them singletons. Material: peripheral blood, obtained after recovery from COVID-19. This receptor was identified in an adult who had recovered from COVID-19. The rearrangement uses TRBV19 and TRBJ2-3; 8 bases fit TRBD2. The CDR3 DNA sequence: TGTGCCAGTAAGAGACTAGCGTCGGATACGCAGTATTTT. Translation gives CASKRLASDTQYF.